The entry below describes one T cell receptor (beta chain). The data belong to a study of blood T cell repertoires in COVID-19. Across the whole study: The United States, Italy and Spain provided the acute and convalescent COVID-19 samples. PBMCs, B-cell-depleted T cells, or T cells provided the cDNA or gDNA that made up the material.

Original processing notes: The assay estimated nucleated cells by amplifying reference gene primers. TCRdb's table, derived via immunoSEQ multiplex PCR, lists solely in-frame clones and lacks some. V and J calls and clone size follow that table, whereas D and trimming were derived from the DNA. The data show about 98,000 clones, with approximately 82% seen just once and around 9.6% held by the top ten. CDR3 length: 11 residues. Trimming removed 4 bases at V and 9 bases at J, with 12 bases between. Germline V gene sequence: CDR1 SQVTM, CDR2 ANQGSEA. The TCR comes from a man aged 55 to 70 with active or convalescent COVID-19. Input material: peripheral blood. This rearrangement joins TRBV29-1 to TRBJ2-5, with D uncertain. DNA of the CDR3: TGCAGCGTTGGACGGAGATTGTCCCAGTACTTC. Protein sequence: CSVGRRLSQYF.